Each of the 27 T cell receptor beta chains below was sequenced from the same sample in a study of CD8 T cell repertoires and HIV-1 epitope variants. Their target antigens are unknown. Using immunoSEQ multiplex PCR, the repertoire was profiled, and TCRdb retains in-frame clones only, with some absent. Of around 2,600 clones in the sample, 69% were seen once. The sequenced material came from cultured CD8+ T cells derived from PBMCs. Receptor source: a male donor with HIV.

This clone showed up just once. V gene TRBV15 combines with J gene TRBJ2-1, with D maybe TRBD2 (6 bases). This CDR3 has 19 residues. Trimming left V 0 bases short and J 0 bases short, with 18 bases between. Germline CDR1 and CDR2: LNHNV and YYDKDF (reference sequence). For the CDR3, the DNA is TGTGCCACCAGCAGAGAAGAGGTCATCAGGGACTCCTCCTACAATGAGCAGTTCTTC. Its protein product is CATSREEVIRDSSYNEQFF.

This rearrangement joins TRBV2 to TRBJ2-2; a possible D gene is TRBD1 (6 bases). CDR3 length: 16 amino acids. In germline, CDR1 is SNHLY, CDR2 FYNNEI. With 3 bases removed from V and 3 bases from J, the gap between germline ends came to 14 bases. The CDR3 spells CASSEFQGQDTGELFF. The DNA for the CDR3 is TGTGCCAGCAGTGAGTTTCAGGGGCAGGACACCGGGGAGCTGTTTTTT.

This clone turned up a few times. The chain employs TRBV11-1 and TRBJ1-1; D uncertain. Germline CDR1 SGHAT, CDR2 FQDESV (reference sequence). Between the trimmed V and J ends, which lost 5 bases and 1 base, there was a span of 14 bases. The CDR3 sequence is 15 residues long. The CDR3 coding sequence is TGTGCCAGCAGCCCCCAGGCGATCCCGAACACTGAAGCTTTCTTT. Translating it yields CASSPQAIPNTEAFF.

This chain connects TRBV19 to TRBJ2-1, with D possibly matching TRBD1 (6 bases). The length of the CDR3 is 15 residues. Trimming took off 7 bases at V and 8 bases at J, with 21 bases between the two ends. Germline lookup yields CDR1 LNHDA and CDR2 SQIVND (reference sequence). CDR3 residues: CASTPSEGDIYEQFF. CDR3 nucleotide sequence: TGTGCCAGTACACCCTCAGAGGGGGACATCTATGAGCAGTTCTTC.

The chain recombines TRBV9 with TRBJ2-1, with 10 positions matching TRBD2. CDR3 length: 16 amino acids. The V gene end was trimmed by 0 bases and the J gene end by 3 bases; junction bases not matched to a gene: 3. Germline CDR1 is SGDLS and CDR2 is YYNGEE. The DNA of the CDR3 is TGTGCCAGCAGCGTAGAGGTAGCGGGGGGCTACAATGAGCAGTTCTTC. Its protein is CASSVEVAGGYNEQFF.

This sequence joins TRBV7-2 and TRBJ2-7; D is possibly TRBD1 or TRBD2 (5 bases each). Germline V gene sequence: CDR1 SGHTA, CDR2 FQGNSA. The CDR3 is made up of 14 amino acids. V lost 4 bases, J lost 2 bases, and 12 bases lay in between. The CDR3 here is CASSYLGTAYEQYF. For the CDR3, the DNA is TGTGCCAGCAGCTACCTTGGGACGGCCTACGAGCAGTACTTC.

V gene TRBV13 combines with J gene TRBJ2-7; 12 nucleotides match TRBD2. The CDR3 totals 18 residues. CDR1 and CDR2 from the germline V gene are PRHDT and FYEKMQ (reference sequence). V shed 5 bases and J 2 bases; nucleotides not matched to a gene: 13. The CDR3 reads CASSTTSGSGSFPYEQYF. The CDR3 DNA is TGTGCCAGCAGCACGACTAGCGGGAGTGGTAGCTTCCCCTACGAGCAGTACTTC.

The V and J genes are TRBV9 and TRBJ2-1, with 13 bases identical to TRBD2. The V segment lost 4 bases and the J segment 2 bases; nucleotides outside the gene matches: 3. Germline V gives CDR1 SGDLS, CDR2 YYNGEE. The CDR3 loop spans 16 amino acids. Written as DNA, the CDR3 is TGTGCCAGCAGCCCAGGACTAGCGGGGGCCTACAATGAGCAGTTCTTC. The encoded protein is CASSPGLAGAYNEQFF.

In its sample, this clone was seen a few times. The J gene is TRBJ2-3, the V gene TRBV9; D is possibly TRBD1 (6 bases). V dropped 4 bases and J dropped 4 bases, with 25 bases sitting between them. CDR3 length: 18 residues. Germline CDR1 and CDR2: SGDLS and YYNGEE. The CDR3 DNA reads as TGTGCCAGCAGCATGCCCGGTCCCGGACAGATATCTGCAGATACGCAGTATTTT. This translates into CASSMPGPGQISADTQYF.

The rearrangement links TRBV18 to TRBJ2-5, with unresolved D. This CDR3 spans 18 amino acids. Per the germline V gene, CDR1 is KGHSH and CDR2 is LQKENI. Trimming stripped 0 bases from V and 0 bases from J, with 17 bases between. CDR3: CASSPPQAGPLYQETQYF. For the CDR3, the DNA is TGTGCCAGCTCACCACCGCAGGCAGGACCGCTTTACCAAGAGACCCAGTACTTC.

J is TRBJ2-7 and V is TRBV27; weak D call: TRBD2 (6 bases). The CDR3 consists of 14 residues. Between the trimmed V and J ends, which lost 2 bases and 3 bases, there was a span of 11 bases. The germline gives CDR1 MNHEY, CDR2 SMNVEV (reference sequence). CDR3 in amino acids: CASSLEGLSYEQYF. Here the CDR3 DNA reads TGTGCCAGCAGTTTAGAGGGACTCAGCTACGAGCAGTACTTC.

V usage is TRBV5-1 and J usage is TRBJ1-1; tentatively, D is TRBD1 (6 bases). The CDR3 runs 16 residues. Looked up from germline, CDR1 is SGHRS and CDR2 is YFSETQ. V was trimmed by 3 bases and J by 5 bases, leaving 20 bases between them. The CDR3 nucleotides are TGCGCCAGCAGCTCGTCAGTAGAACAGGGTCGAACTGAAGCTTTCTTT. This sequence encodes CASSSSVEQGRTEAFF.

The V call is TRBV10-1, the J call TRBJ2-2; 8 nucleotides agree with TRBD2. From germline, CDR1 is WNHNN and CDR2 SYGVQD (reference sequence). The CDR3 extends over 17 amino acids. J was trimmed by 5 bases and V by 0 bases; bases with no gene match: 8. CDR3 loop: CASSESPGGPRTGELFF. DNA of the CDR3: TGCGCCAGCAGTGAGTCTCCGGGAGGGCCGCGGACCGGGGAGCTGTTTTTT.

This clone has more than one count but fewer than ten. This chain uses TRBV6-5 with TRBJ2-1; D could derive from TRBD1 or TRBD2 (6 bases each). The CDR3 loop spans 11 amino acids. Trimming left V 5 bases short and J 9 bases short, with 8 bases between. Germline V gene data show CDR1 as MNHEY and CDR2 as SVGAGI. CDR3 DNA sequence: TGTGCCAGCAGTGAGGGGGGTGAGCAGTTCTTC. It yields the protein CASSEGGEQFF.

The J gene is TRBJ2-7, the V gene TRBV6-6, with 7 bases lining up with TRBD1. The CDR3 runs 13 residues. Germline V CDR1 and CDR2: MNHNY, SVGAGI (reference sequence). J lost 4 bases, V lost 7 bases, and 7 bases had no gene match. The CDR3 is CASTLGDSYEQYF. The CDR3 DNA is TGTGCCAGCACGCTCGGGGACAGTTACGAGCAGTACTTC.

CDR3 nucleotide sequence: TGTGCCAGGGAGGGTAGCGGTGCAGATACGCAGTATTTT. Its translation: CAREGSGADTQYF. The chain joins TRBV2 to TRBJ2-3; D perhaps matches TRBD2 (6 bases). This CDR3 contains 13 residues. The germline gives CDR1 SNHLY, CDR2 FYNNEI. V dropped 9 bases and J dropped 4 bases, with 14 bases sitting between them.

The rearrangement joins TRBV7-9 to TRBJ1-1; TRBD1 agrees at 7 bases. V shed 10 bases and J 1 base; nucleotides not matched to a gene: 6. The length of the CDR3 is 13 residues. Germline values: CDR1 SEHNR, CDR2 FQNEAQ (reference sequence). CDR3 sequence: CATRQGGNTEAFF. The CDR3 nucleotides read TGTGCCACTCGACAGGGCGGGAACACTGAAGCTTTCTTT.

This clone qualifies as large. V usage is TRBV4-2 and J usage is TRBJ1-1; no clear D gene. The germline gives CDR1 LGHNA, CDR2 YNFKEQ. V lost 1 base and J lost 0, with 0 bases in between. The CDR3 has 12 residues. CDR3 nucleotide sequence: TGTGCCAGCAGCCAAGTGAACACTGAAGCTTTCTTT. Its protein is CASSQVNTEAFF.

This chain joins TRBV4-1 and TRBJ1-1; 8 bases match TRBD1. The CDR3 spans 13 residues. The germline gives CDR1 MGHRA, CDR2 YSYEKL. V shed 4 bases, J shed 8 bases, and the junction held 6 bases outside the gene matches. The CDR3 nucleotides read TGCGCCAGCAGCCGTTTACAGGGGGAGGAAGCTTTCTTT. It translates to CASSRLQGEEAFF.

V usage is TRBV21-1 and J usage is TRBJ2-4. TRBV21-1 corresponds to a pseudogene. The CDR3 runs 15 residues. CDR3: CASSRPGPLKNIQYF. For the CDR3, the DNA is TGTGCCAGCAGCAGACCCGGGCCCCTCAAAAACATTCAGTACTTC.

This chain connects TRBV7-9 to TRBJ2-5, with 9 positions matching TRBD1. This CDR3 contains 16 residues. Trimming took 5 bases from V and 5 from J; bases not matched to a gene: 12. Germline values: CDR1 SEHNR, CDR2 FQNEAQ (reference sequence). The CDR3, as DNA: TGTGCCAGCAGCCCCCTCCCGGGACAGGGAGAGGAGACCCAGTACTTC. Protein sequence: CASSPLPGQGEETQYF.

The chain uses TRBV21-1 and TRBJ1-2. TRBV21-1 is marked as a pseudogene. The length of the CDR3 is 16 residues. The CDR3 sequence is CASSKAPGEVPNGYTF. In DNA form, the CDR3 reads TGTGCCAGCAGCAAAGCCCCGGGTGAAGTTCCGAATGGCTACACCTTC.

The rearrangement joins TRBV28 to TRBJ1-1; D call uncertain. Germline V lookup: CDR1 MDHEN, CDR2 SYDVKM. The V end was cut by 6 bases, the J end by 7 bases, with 18 bases between. The CDR3 totals 14 residues. The CDR3 DNA reads TGTGCCAGCAGCCTTGCAGTAGCGCCGATTGAAGCTTTCTTT. It codes for CASSLAVAPIEAFF.

This clone was detected a few times. The CDR3 here is CASSLDSYNEQFF. CDR3 nucleotides: TGCGCCAGCAGCTTGGACAGTTACAATGAGCAGTTCTTC. V and J are TRBV5-1 and TRBJ2-1; D uncertain. With 0 bases removed from V and 4 bases from J, the gap between germline ends came to 5 bases. CDR3 length: 13 residues. The V gene's germline CDR1 is SGHRS and CDR2 YFSETQ.

CDR3 in amino acids: CASSLRGVGADTQYF. In DNA form, the CDR3 reads TGTGCCAGCAGTTTACGGGGGGTCGGGGCAGATACGCAGTATTTT. V usage is TRBV27 and J usage is TRBJ2-3, with TRBD2 identical over 7 bases. V lost 2 bases and J lost 4; bases outside the gene matches: 6. CDR1 is MNHEY and CDR2 is SMNVEV in the germline V gene (reference sequence). The CDR3 has 15 residues.

The rearrangement links TRBV19 to TRBJ2-5; TRBD2 aligns across 15 bases. Germline values: CDR1 LNHDA, CDR2 SQIVND (reference sequence). With V trimmed by 4 bases and J by 0 bases, 6 bases remained unmatched. This CDR3 is built from 18 residues. CDR3 DNA sequence: TGTGCCAGTAGTACCTGGACTAGCGGGAGGGAGCACCAAGAGACCCAGTACTTC. It encodes CASSTWTSGREHQETQYF.

This sequence joins TRBV7-7 and TRBJ2-5; D ambiguous. V lost 0 bases, J lost 5 bases, and 10 bases lay in between. This CDR3 has 14 residues. Germline CDR1 reads SSHAT; CDR2 reads FNYEAQ (reference sequence). CDR3 DNA: TGTGCCAGCAGCTTAGCTCCCGAGAGGGAGACCCAGTACTTC. Translating gives CASSLAPERETQYF.